These 9 T cell receptor beta chains were sequenced from one sample in a study of blood T cell repertoires in COVID-19. Clones were sequenced by immunoSEQ multiplex PCR, and TCRdb holds only the in-frame ones, with some missing. Here the sample spans more than 70,000 clones, about 93% being singletons. Sequencing used peripheral blood. The receptors originated from a woman in her fifties or sixties in a cohort sampled during active COVID-19.

This sequence joins TRBV30 and TRBJ1-2; tentatively, D is TRBD1 (6 bases). The CDR3 length is 13 residues. V was trimmed by 3 bases and J by 7 bases, leaving 15 bases between them. CDR1 and CDR2 from the germline V gene are GTSNPN and SVGIG (reference sequence). DNA for the CDR3: TGTGCCTGGAGCCCGGGGGGCTTAAGTGGCTACACCTTC. Amino acid sequence: CAWSPGGLSGYTF.

Here the CDR3 reads CASSLGAGVYNEQFF. In DNA form, the CDR3 reads TGTGCCAGCAGCTTAGGAGCGGGAGTCTACAATGAGCAGTTCTTC. The J gene is TRBJ2-1, the V gene TRBV7-3; 8 bases fit TRBD2. The CDR3 is 15 residues long. J was trimmed by 3 bases and V by 2 bases; bases with no gene match: 3. Germline V CDR1 and CDR2: SGHTA, FQGTGA.

V is TRBV3-1 (or the pseudogene TRBV3-2) and J is TRBJ1-2; D might be TRBD1 (5 bases). Germline loops: CDR1 LGHDT, CDR2 YNNKEL (reference sequence). Deletions cut 5 bases from V and 5 bases from J, with 18 bases between. The CDR3 contains 15 residues. The DNA of the CDR3 is TGTGCCAGCAGCTACACCGGGGGAACGGGATATGGCTACACCTTC. Protein sequence: CASSYTGGTGYGYTF.

V is TRBV5-1 and J is TRBJ1-4; D call uncertain. Germline V gene lookup returns CDR1 SGHRS and CDR2 YFSETQ. This CDR3 has 15 residues. Trimming took off 4 bases at V and 0 bases at J, with 10 bases between the two ends. The CDR3 DNA follows: TGCGCCAGCAGCCTGACATTCCCAACTAATGAAAAACTGTTTTTT. This encodes CASSLTFPTNEKLFF.

This chain joins TRBV3-1 (or the pseudogene TRBV3-2) and TRBJ1-3; D remains ambiguous. The germline gives CDR1 LGHDT, CDR2 YNNKEL (reference sequence). The CDR3 is made up of 17 amino acids. V was cut by 6 bases and J by 0 bases, with 18 bases left in between. CDR3 in amino acids: CASSSPVRVRSGNTIYF. For the CDR3, the DNA is TGTGCCAGCAGTTCTCCGGTTCGGGTCCGCTCTGGAAACACCATATATTTT.

V is TRBV18 and J is TRBJ2-2, with 9 bases that match TRBD1. J was trimmed by 2 bases and V by 3 bases; bases with no gene match: 7. Germline loops: CDR1 KGHSH, CDR2 LQKENI. The CDR3 is 17 amino acids. CDR3 DNA sequence: TGTGCCAGCTCACCGAATACGGGACAGGGTAACACCGGGGAGCTGTTTTTT. The encoded protein is CASSPNTGQGNTGELFF.

Of note for this clone: The germline gene is not matched at one end of the junction; a read error may be the cause. This rearrangement joins TRBV5-1 to TRBJ2-7, with TRBD1 matching over 9 bases. Germline values: CDR1 SGHRS, CDR2 YFSETQ. The CDR3 is 12 residues long. This CDR3 is CASSLEQGAPYF. CDR3 bases: TGCGCCAGCAGCTTGGAACAGGGGGCGCCCTATTTC.

In the case of this clone: At one end the junction does not follow the germline gene, possibly because of a read error. The V and J genes are TRBV7-7 and TRBJ1-3; TRBD1 is a possible D gene (5 bases). Germline V gives CDR1 SSHAT, CDR2 FNYEAQ (reference sequence). The length of the CDR3 is 15 residues. This CDR3 is CASSLALGGGNTIYF. The CDR3 region has the DNA TGTGCTAGCAGCTTAGCGTTGGGGGGAGGAAACACCATATATTTT.

The chain links TRBV11-2 to TRBJ1-4; 9 nucleotides agree with TRBD1. J gave up 3 bases and V 5 bases, and 4 bases lay outside the gene matches. CDR3 size: 15 residues. Germline lookup yields CDR1 SGHAT and CDR2 FQNNGV. The CDR3 nucleotides are TGTGCCAGCAGCCAATGGGACAGGGCTAATGAAAAACTGTTTTTT. It translates to CASSQWDRANEKLFF.